Listed below are T cell receptor beta chains from one sample, sequenced in a study of blood T cell repertoires in COVID-19. The table came from immunoSEQ multiplex PCR; TCRdb's copy has only in-frame clones and leaves some out. The table lists about 150,000 clones, around 83% of them singletons. The sample comprised peripheral blood. These receptors came from a woman aged 55-69 years with COVID-19, enrolled during active disease. CDR3s include the opening cysteine and the closing phenylalanine or tryptophan. A D gene is named only where the DNA matches it firmly. Clone size is given for some rows only: seen once, a few or many times, or a class if the clone is expanded.

abundance: -; v_gene: TRBV18; d_gene: -; j_gene: TRBJ1-3; len: 15; CDR3nt: TGTGCCAGCTCACCCGGTACCCTCTCTGGAAACACCATATATTTT; CDR3aa: CASSPGTLSGNTIYF
abundance: -; v_gene: TRBV19; d_gene: -; j_gene: TRBJ1-5; len: 14; CDR3nt: TGTGCCAGTAGTATCGGGTTCTACAATCAGCCCCAGCATTTT; CDR3aa: CASSIGFYNQPQHF
abundance: -; v_gene: TRBV19; d_gene: TRBD2; j_gene: TRBJ2-5; len: 16; CDR3nt: TGTGCCAGTAGTAAGGTGCGGGGGGGGTACCAAGAGACCCAGTACTTC; CDR3aa: CASSKVRGGYQETQYF
abundance: few; v_gene: TRBV18; d_gene: TRBD2; j_gene: TRBJ2-1; len: 16; CDR3nt: TGTGCCAGCTCACCACCCAGGACTAGCGGGACCAATGAGCAGTTCTTC; CDR3aa: CASSPPRTSGTNEQFF
abundance: -; v_gene: TRBV15; d_gene: -; j_gene: TRBJ2-7; len: 16; CDR3nt: TGTGCCACCAGCAGAGATAGGAGACTTGTTATTTACGAGCAGTACTTC; CDR3aa: CATSRDRRLVIYEQYF
abundance: -; v_gene: TRBV9; d_gene: -; j_gene: TRBJ1-5; len: 14; CDR3nt: TGTGCCAGCAGCGTAGGGGGCAGTAATCAGCCCCAGCATTTT; CDR3aa: CASSVGGSNQPQHF
abundance: -; v_gene: TRBV6-5; d_gene: TRBD1; j_gene: TRBJ2-2; len: 15; CDR3nt: TGTGCCAGCAGACGCCGACAGGGGTTTAGCGGGGAGCTGTTTTTT; CDR3aa: CASRRRQGFSGELFF
abundance: few; v_gene: TRBV9; d_gene: TRBD1; j_gene: TRBJ1-2; len: 16; CDR3nt: TGTGCCAGCAGCTTACCTGGACAGGGACTTAACTATGGCTACACCTTC; CDR3aa: CASSLPGQGLNYGYTF
abundance: -; v_gene: TRBV5-1; d_gene: -; j_gene: TRBJ1-1; len: 15; CDR3nt: TGCGCCAGCGGGGCGGGGCGGGGGCCCAACACTGAAGCTTTCTTT; CDR3aa: CASGAGRGPNTEAFF
abundance: -; v_gene: TRBV29-1; d_gene: TRBD2; j_gene: TRBJ2-7; len: 16; CDR3nt: TGCAGCGTGGGAGACGCCGGGACTAGCGTAGGGGACGAGCAGTACTTC; CDR3aa: CSVGDAGTSVGDEQYF
abundance: -; v_gene: TRBV6-1; d_gene: TRBD1; j_gene: TRBJ2-7; len: 14; CDR3nt: TGTGCCAGCAGTGAAGCTTCAGGGGGCGGTGTGCAGTACTTC; CDR3aa: CASSEASGGGVQYF
abundance: -; v_gene: TRBV19; d_gene: TRBD2; j_gene: TRBJ2-3; len: 16; CDR3nt: TGTGCCAGTACCCCTCGGACTAGCGCGACCACAGATACGCAGTATTTT; CDR3aa: CASTPRTSATTDTQYF
abundance: once; v_gene: TRBV25-1; d_gene: TRBD1; j_gene: TRBJ1-5; len: 15; CDR3nt: TGTGCCAGCAGTGATGATAGACAGGGAGGCCAGCCCCAGCATTTT; CDR3aa: CASSDDRQGGQPQHF
abundance: -; v_gene: TRBV2; d_gene: -; j_gene: TRBJ1-5; len: 14; CDR3nt: TGTGCCAGCACCTTGGCAGGCCTCAATCAGCCCCAGCATTTT; CDR3aa: CASTLAGLNQPQHF
abundance: once; v_gene: TRBV7-2; d_gene: TRBD2; j_gene: TRBJ2-1; len: 17; CDR3nt: TGTGCCAGCAGCTTGGGGCCATGGGGCGGGGGGTCGAATGAGCAGTTCTTC; CDR3aa: CASSLGPWGGGSNEQFF
abundance: few; v_gene: TRBV6-2/TRBV6-3; d_gene: TRBD1; j_gene: TRBJ2-7; len: 14; CDR3nt: TGTGCCAGCAGTTACTCGGAACAGGGGTACGAGCAGTACTTC; CDR3aa: CASSYSEQGYEQYF
abundance: -; v_gene: TRBV13; d_gene: -; j_gene: TRBJ2-7; len: 15; CDR3nt: TGTGCCAGCAGCCCCCGGGTCGGTAGCTCCTACGAGCAGTACTTC; CDR3aa: CASSPRVGSSYEQYF
abundance: -; v_gene: TRBV29-1; d_gene: TRBD1; j_gene: TRBJ1-2; len: 13; CDR3nt: TGCAGCGTTACCGGAGGTCAGGGGGGAGGCTACACCTTC; CDR3aa: CSVTGGQGGGYTF
abundance: once; v_gene: TRBV9; d_gene: TRBD2; j_gene: TRBJ2-2; len: 15; CDR3nt: TGTGCCAGCAGCCACCCTAGCGGAGCCACCGGGGAGCTGTTTTTT; CDR3aa: CASSHPSGATGELFF
abundance: -; v_gene: TRBV6-5; d_gene: TRBD1; j_gene: TRBJ2-3; len: 14; CDR3nt: TGTGCCAGCAGCCGGACAGGGGGCACAGATACGCAGTATTTT; CDR3aa: CASSRTGGTDTQYF
abundance: -; v_gene: TRBV18; d_gene: TRBD1; j_gene: TRBJ1-4; len: 15; CDR3nt: TGTGCCAGCTCACCATCCCCAGGACAGGTTGAAAAACTGTTTTTT; CDR3aa: CASSPSPGQVEKLFF
abundance: -; v_gene: TRBV18; d_gene: -; j_gene: TRBJ1-5; len: 14; CDR3nt: TGTGCCAGCTCACCTCTGACAGAAAATCAGCCCCAGCATTTT; CDR3aa: CASSPLTENQPQHF
abundance: -; v_gene: TRBV19; d_gene: -; j_gene: TRBJ1-1; len: 14; CDR3nt: TGTGCCAGTAGTACATTCACGAGGGATACTGAAGCTTTCTTT; CDR3aa: CASSTFTRDTEAFF
abundance: -; v_gene: TRBV19; d_gene: -; j_gene: TRBJ2-1; len: 15; CDR3nt: TGTGCCAGTACTAACGTTGGGACAACCCTAGGGTATAAGTTCTTC; CDR3aa: CASTNVGTTLGYKFF
abundance: few; v_gene: TRBV7-6; d_gene: TRBD1; j_gene: TRBJ1-2; len: 16; CDR3nt: TGTGCCAGCAGCTTAGCGAGGTCGACAGGGCCACATGGCTACACCTTC; CDR3aa: CASSLARSTGPHGYTF
abundance: -; v_gene: TRBV6-2/TRBV6-3; d_gene: -; j_gene: TRBJ2-5; len: 13; CDR3nt: TGTGCCAGCAGTTGGGGGCCGGAAGAGACCCAGTACTTC; CDR3aa: CASSWGPEETQYF
abundance: -; v_gene: TRBV5-1; d_gene: -; j_gene: TRBJ2-5; len: 13; CDR3nt: TGCGCCAGCAGCCCCGGTCCCCAAGAGACCCAGTACTTC; CDR3aa: CASSPGPQETQYF
abundance: -; v_gene: TRBV18; d_gene: TRBD1; j_gene: TRBJ1-2; len: 14; CDR3nt: TGTGCCAGCTCCCCGGACAGGGGGCGAGATGGCTACACCTTC; CDR3aa: CASSPDRGRDGYTF
abundance: -; v_gene: TRBV14; d_gene: TRBD2; j_gene: TRBJ2-1; len: 18; CDR3nt: TGTGCCAGCAGCCAAGATAAGGGGACTAGCGGTCGTTACAATGAGCAGTTCTTC; CDR3aa: CASSQDKGTSGRYNEQFF
abundance: -; v_gene: TRBV7-9; d_gene: -; j_gene: TRBJ2-7; len: 12; CDR3nt: TGTGCCAGCAGCTTAGAAGCGGACGAGCAGTACTTC; CDR3aa: CASSLEADEQYF
abundance: few; v_gene: TRBV7-6; d_gene: -; j_gene: TRBJ1-3; len: 17; CDR3nt: TGTGCCAGCAGTTTGGGTTCGACAGCCGACTCTGGAAACACCATATATTTT; CDR3aa: CASSLGSTADSGNTIYF
abundance: once; v_gene: TRBV12-3/TRBV12-4; d_gene: -; j_gene: TRBJ1-5; len: 13; CDR3nt: TGTGCCAGCAGTTTTGCACAGAATCAGCCCCAGCATTTT; CDR3aa: CASSFAQNQPQHF
abundance: -; v_gene: TRBV5-6; d_gene: TRBD1; j_gene: TRBJ2-1; len: 16; CDR3nt: TGTGCCAGCAGCAGACGGACAGGGATCTCCTACAATGAGCAGTTCTTC; CDR3aa: CASSRRTGISYNEQFF
abundance: -; v_gene: TRBV5-1; d_gene: TRBD1; j_gene: TRBJ1-6; len: 15; CDR3nt: TGCGCCAGCAGCCCGTCGACAGGGAACTATTCACCCCTCCACTTT; CDR3aa: CASSPSTGNYSPLHF
abundance: -; v_gene: TRBV6-6; d_gene: TRBD2; j_gene: TRBJ2-1; len: 17; CDR3nt: TGTGCCAGCAGTCTATCCCCGGCTAGCGGGAGTCGTCATGAGCAGTTCTTC; CDR3aa: CASSLSPASGSRHEQFF
abundance: -; v_gene: TRBV3-1/TRBV3-2; d_gene: -; j_gene: TRBJ1-4; len: 15; CDR3nt: TGTGCCAGCAGCCAAGACTCAGGGGCGGATGAAAAACTGTTTTTT; CDR3aa: CASSQDSGADEKLFF
abundance: -; v_gene: TRBV5-1; d_gene: TRBD1; j_gene: TRBJ1-6; len: 17; CDR3nt: TGCGCCAGCAGCTCCGACTACTCACAGGGGGCAGAATCACCCCTCCACTTT; CDR3aa: CASSSDYSQGAESPLHF
abundance: -; v_gene: TRBV5-4; d_gene: -; j_gene: TRBJ1-2; len: 14; CDR3nt: TGTGCCAGCAGCTTGGACAGGAAGGGCTATGGCTACACCTTC; CDR3aa: CASSLDRKGYGYTF
abundance: once; v_gene: TRBV7-3; d_gene: -; j_gene: TRBJ1-6; len: 14; CDR3nt: TGTGCCAGCAGCTTACAGGGCGGCGGTTCACCCCTCCACTTT; CDR3aa: CASSLQGGGSPLHF
abundance: -; v_gene: TRBV7-3; d_gene: -; j_gene: TRBJ1-1; len: 13; CDR3nt: TGTGCCAGCAGCTTAACGGGGAGCACTGAAGCTTTCTTT; CDR3aa: CASSLTGSTEAFF
abundance: -; v_gene: TRBV5-5; d_gene: -; j_gene: TRBJ1-2; len: 15; CDR3nt: TGTGCCAGCAGCTTGGAACAGGGTAGGGGGTCTGGCTACACCTTC; CDR3aa: CASSLEQGRGSGYTF
abundance: -; v_gene: TRBV6-5; d_gene: TRBD1; j_gene: TRBJ1-2; len: 13; CDR3nt: TGTGCCAGTTACCGGGACAGGGGGCATGGCTACACCTTC; CDR3aa: CASYRDRGHGYTF
abundance: -; v_gene: TRBV5-1; d_gene: TRBD1; j_gene: TRBJ2-1; len: 17; CDR3nt: TGCGCCAGCAGCTCGGGACAGGGGGCTAAGACCTACAATGAGCAGTTCTTC; CDR3aa: CASSSGQGAKTYNEQFF
abundance: -; v_gene: TRBV7-7; d_gene: TRBD1; j_gene: TRBJ2-1; len: 13; CDR3nt: TGTGCCAGCAGCTCGACAGGGAACAATGAGCAGTTCTTC; CDR3aa: CASSSTGNNEQFF
abundance: -; v_gene: TRBV3-1/TRBV3-2; d_gene: TRBD1; j_gene: TRBJ1-1; len: 14; CDR3nt: TGTGCCAGCAGCCAACGGACAGGGTCTCCTGAAGCTTTCTTT; CDR3aa: CASSQRTGSPEAFF
abundance: -; v_gene: TRBV7-3; d_gene: TRBD1; j_gene: TRBJ1-1; len: 14; CDR3nt: TGTGCCAGCAGCTTAGGACAGGCGAACACTGAAGCTTTCTTT; CDR3aa: CASSLGQANTEAFF
abundance: -; v_gene: TRBV14; d_gene: TRBD1; j_gene: TRBJ1-2; len: 19; CDR3nt: TGTGCCAGCAGCCCCCCCGCGGGAAGACAGGGCCGGTCGAACTATGGCTACACCTTC; CDR3aa: CASSPPAGRQGRSNYGYTF
abundance: -; v_gene: TRBV27; d_gene: -; j_gene: TRBJ1-2; len: 13; CDR3nt: TGTGCCAGCAGTTTATCCGGGATTTATGGCTACACCTTC; CDR3aa: CASSLSGIYGYTF
abundance: few; v_gene: TRBV19; d_gene: -; j_gene: TRBJ2-1; len: 13; CDR3nt: TGTGCCAGTAGTATCGGGAATTACAATGAGCAGTTCTTC; CDR3aa: CASSIGNYNEQFF
abundance: -; v_gene: TRBV19; d_gene: -; j_gene: TRBJ2-1; len: 17; CDR3nt: TGTGCCAGTAGTATAGCGGGTGGAGGGATTCTCTACAATGAGCAGTTCTTC; CDR3aa: CASSIAGGGILYNEQFF
abundance: -; v_gene: TRBV19; d_gene: -; j_gene: TRBJ1-3; len: 15; CDR3nt: TGTGCCAGTAGGAGACAGCTCCTCTCTGGAAACACCATATATTTT; CDR3aa: CASRRQLLSGNTIYF
abundance: -; v_gene: TRBV19; d_gene: -; j_gene: TRBJ1-5; len: 15; CDR3nt: TGTGCCAGTAGTGTAGGACTTTCCGGCAATCAGCCCCAGCATTTT; CDR3aa: CASSVGLSGNQPQHF
abundance: once; v_gene: TRBV18; d_gene: -; j_gene: TRBJ1-3; len: 16; CDR3nt: TGTGCCACCAGGACAGTAGTTCAAGGATCTGGAAACACCATATATTTT; CDR3aa: CATRTVVQGSGNTIYF
abundance: -; v_gene: TRBV6-1; d_gene: -; j_gene: TRBJ1-5; len: 15; CDR3nt: TGTGCCAGCAGTGAACAGGGCAGGGGAACTCAGCCCCAGCATTTT; CDR3aa: CASSEQGRGTQPQHF